Listed here are 6 T cell receptor beta chains from one sample, sequenced in a study of CD8+ T cells in alopecia areata. cDNA prepared by RNA extraction and subsequent reverse transcription served as the template for sequencing. The method was immunoSEQ multiplex PCR; TCRdb's version includes in-frame clones alone and lacks a portion of them. The repertoire has about 270,000 clones, none seen only once; the ten largest take 0.9% to 1.5%. A panel of CD4, CD8alpha, NKG2D, NKG2ACE and other markers served to sort pooled cutaneous lymph node cells. Sequencing was done on a sample of CD4+ T cells sorted from a lymph node. These receptors all stem from a C3H/HeJ mouse with alopecia areata. Mouse strain MHC haplotype: H2-k.

On this clone itself: Gene labels here are mouse ones. The CDR3 is cut off 4 residues early in the read; its end comes from the germline J gene. This sequence joins TRBV13-2 and TRBJ2-5; D perhaps matches TRBD1 (5 bases). Between the trimmed V and J ends, which lost 2 bases and 1 base, there was a span of 14 bases. CDR3 length: 16 amino acids. Germline values: CDR1 NNHNN, CDR2 SYGAGS (reference sequence). CDR3 protein: CASGDARARDQDTQYF. The sequenced CDR3 bases are TGTGCCAGCGGTGACGCCAGGGCGAGGGACCAAGAC.

This clone was detected a few times. The gene symbols are mouse symbols. Read data end 4 residues before the CDR3 end; the end is taken from the germline J gene. This same CDR3 is encoded by further DNA sequences in the sample. The chain recombines TRBV5 with TRBJ2-3, with D hard to call. V lost 4 bases and J lost 0, with 8 bases in between. This CDR3 contains 14 residues. Germline V CDR1 and CDR2: LGHNA, YNLKQL (reference sequence). The part of the CDR3 DNA that was read is TGTGCCAGCAGCCCCGACAATAGTGCAGAA. It specifies CASSPDNSAE. The entire CDR3 protein reads CASSPDNSAETLYF.

This clone showed up just a few times. Mouse gene names and germline throughout. The read terminates 4 residues before the CDR3 end, so the remaining end is supplied by the germline J gene. This chain links TRBV29 with TRBJ2-5; the match to TRBD1 covers 9 bases. The CDR3 spans 14 residues. The germline gives CDR1 MSHET, CDR2 SYDVDS. The CDR3 region is CASSRGTGKDTQYF. CDR3 bases read: TGTGCTAGCAGCCGCGGGACAGGGAAAGAC.

A word on this clone: Germline and genes here are mouse. Within the sample, other DNA sequences also encode this same CDR3. CDR3 DNA (partial): TGCACCTGCAGTGCAGAAAGGGGGCGAGAC. Its protein product is CTCSAERGRD. The complete CDR3 sequence is CTCSAERGRDTQYF. The chain is built from TRBV1 and TRBJ2-5, with TRBD1 as a possible D gene (7 bases). The read comes to an end 4 residues before the CDR3 does, leaving the germline J gene to fill in the end. Per the germline V gene, CDR1 is NSQYPW and CDR2 is LRSPGD (reference sequence). The CDR3 spans 14 residues.

This clone appeared a few times. Genes here carry mouse names. Incomplete CDR3 DNA: TGTGCCAGCAGTCAGGGGTATGCT. Translation: CASSQGYA. The whole CDR3 protein is CASSQGYAEQFF. The rearrangement joins TRBV13-1 to TRBJ2-1, with D perhaps TRBD1 (6 bases). Read data end 4 residues before the CDR3 end; the end is taken from the germline J gene. Germline V gene sequence: CDR1 NSHNY, CDR2 SYGAGN. The V gene lost 4 bases and the J gene lost 4 bases, with 6 bases spanning the gap. This CDR3 is 12 amino acids long.

In the case of this clone: Genes here carry mouse names. From the germline J gene comes the end of the CDR3, since the read stops 4 residues before it. In the same sample, other DNA sequences code for this CDR3. The V gene is TRBV1, the J gene TRBJ2-5, with 10 nucleotides matching TRBD2. Germline CDR1 reads NSQYPW; CDR2 reads LRSPGD (reference sequence). The CDR3 covers 14 residues. The CDR3 protein is CTCSGTGGKDTQYF. The DNA read from the CDR3 is TGCACCTGCAGTGGGACTGGGGGTAAAGAC.